A selection of T cell receptor beta chains follows, all from one sample in a study of T cells in Graves' hyperthyroidism and ophthalmopathy. TCRdb passed the multiplex PCR reads through MiXCR, listing each CDR3 protein once. In the table there are 200,000 to 300,000 distinct CDR3 sequences, roughly 15% of which are singletons. The sample comprised blood. These receptors came from a woman between 18 and 30 years old with Graves' ophthalmopathy. The conserved cysteine and the conserved F or W are not part of the CDR3 here.

v_call: TRBV9; cdr3_length: 13; j_call: TRBJ1-1; cdr3_aa: ASSVPQPLSTEAF
v_call: TRBV12-3/TRBV12-4; cdr3_length: 12; j_call: TRBJ2-3; cdr3_aa: ASTRTPSTDTQY
v_call: TRBV25-1; cdr3_length: 13; j_call: TRBJ2-7; cdr3_aa: ASSAWDRGRHEQY
v_call: TRBV10-3; cdr3_length: 13; j_call: TRBJ1-5; cdr3_aa: AISPGTPTNQPQH
v_call: TRBV20-1; cdr3_length: 16; j_call: TRBJ2-3; cdr3_aa: SARDPLKAGEGTDTQY
v_call: TRBV4-1; cdr3_length: 15; j_call: TRBJ1-2; cdr3_aa: ASSQDPKRRANYGYT
v_call: TRBV5-5; cdr3_length: 14; j_call: TRBJ2-6; cdr3_aa: ASSQHRISGANVLT
v_call: TRBV10-3; cdr3_length: 12; j_call: TRBJ1-2; cdr3_aa: ATPDRSRNYGYT
v_call: TRBV29-1; cdr3_length: 9; j_call: TRBJ1-3; cdr3_aa: SVPSRNTIY
v_call: TRBV24-1; cdr3_length: 11; j_call: TRBJ2-1; cdr3_aa: ATNRDGGSEQF
v_call: TRBV20-1; cdr3_length: 13; j_call: TRBJ1-2; cdr3_aa: SATPGTLEGGGYT
v_call: TRBV28; cdr3_length: 12; j_call: TRBJ2-5; cdr3_aa: ASSTRLARETQY
v_call: TRBV5-4; cdr3_length: 10; j_call: TRBJ2-7; cdr3_aa: ASSLVGAEQY
v_call: TRBV13; cdr3_length: 12; j_call: TRBJ1-1; cdr3_aa: ASSRGQGGAEAF
v_call: TRBV10-3; cdr3_length: 13; j_call: TRBJ2-7; cdr3_aa: AIKRSGQGGDEQY
v_call: TRBV7-9; cdr3_length: 13; j_call: TRBJ1-4; cdr3_aa: ASSLGSDYNEKLF
v_call: TRBV12-5; cdr3_length: 14; j_call: TRBJ2-3; cdr3_aa: ASGLGLAGISDTQY
v_call: TRBV29-1; cdr3_length: 12; j_call: TRBJ2-3; cdr3_aa: SVEERVLTDTQY
v_call: TRBV30; cdr3_length: 9; j_call: TRBJ1-1; cdr3_aa: AWRRARGAF
v_call: TRBV7-9; cdr3_length: 12; j_call: TRBJ2-5; cdr3_aa: ASSLGAVQETQY
v_call: TRBV9; cdr3_length: 15; j_call: TRBJ2-2; cdr3_aa: ASSVAPRGRRTGELF
v_call: TRBV7-2; cdr3_length: 11; j_call: TRBJ1-1; cdr3_aa: ASSSTMNTEAF
v_call: TRBV18; cdr3_length: 15; j_call: TRBJ2-1; cdr3_aa: ASSPGLAGGRYNEQF
v_call: TRBV27; cdr3_length: 13; j_call: TRBJ2-1; cdr3_aa: ASSLSESTYNEQF
v_call: TRBV29-1; cdr3_length: 10; j_call: TRBJ2-5; cdr3_aa: SVELVGETQY
v_call: TRBV28; cdr3_length: 14; j_call: TRBJ2-7; cdr3_aa: ASRTPRDSAPYEQY
v_call: TRBV2; cdr3_length: 14; j_call: TRBJ2-5; cdr3_aa: ASSEAGGVGQETQY
v_call: TRBV27; cdr3_length: 13; j_call: TRBJ2-1; cdr3_aa: ASSLNHPSYNEQF
v_call: TRBV6-1; cdr3_length: 14; j_call: TRBJ2-7; cdr3_aa: ASRNTRASFAYEQY
v_call: TRBV5-6; cdr3_length: 13; j_call: TRBJ2-3; cdr3_aa: ASSLREQYTDTQY
v_call: TRBV5-6; cdr3_length: 14; j_call: TRBJ2-1; cdr3_aa: ASSIWTGSSYNEQF
v_call: TRBV28; cdr3_length: 16; j_call: TRBJ2-7; cdr3_aa: ASSRRLAGGRLSYEQY
v_call: TRBV6-2/TRBV6-3; cdr3_length: 12; j_call: TRBJ2-3; cdr3_aa: ASIPSGDTDTQY
v_call: TRBV2; cdr3_length: 13; j_call: TRBJ2-3; cdr3_aa: ASSEGRASTDTQY
v_call: TRBV6-1; cdr3_length: 10; j_call: TRBJ1-1; cdr3_aa: ASGQVNTEAF
v_call: TRBV6-2/TRBV6-3; cdr3_length: 14; j_call: TRBJ2-3; cdr3_aa: ASSYVPGGPVDTQY
v_call: TRBV4-1; cdr3_length: 12; j_call: TRBJ1-3; cdr3_aa: ASSHPRTGNTIY
v_call: TRBV19; cdr3_length: 12; j_call: TRBJ2-2; cdr3_aa: ASTHLRVTGELF
v_call: TRBV11-2; cdr3_length: 14; j_call: TRBJ1-2; cdr3_aa: ASSSRIEGLSGGYT
v_call: TRBV27; cdr3_length: 10; j_call: TRBJ1-1; cdr3_aa: ASARGNTEAL
v_call: TRBV2; cdr3_length: 12; j_call: TRBJ1-1; cdr3_aa: ASIGGPMNTEAF
v_call: TRBV6-1; cdr3_length: 15; j_call: TRBJ2-2; cdr3_aa: ASTPRSSGAYTGELF
v_call: TRBV28; cdr3_length: 14; j_call: TRBJ2-4; cdr3_aa: ASSLWDGLAKNIQY
v_call: TRBV30; cdr3_length: 12; j_call: TRBJ2-7; cdr3_aa: AWSAGLAVYEQY
v_call: TRBV28; cdr3_length: 12; j_call: TRBJ1-1; cdr3_aa: ASSLQDPDPRAF
v_call: TRBV7-9; cdr3_length: 14; j_call: TRBJ2-5; cdr3_aa: ASSLTPSGIKETQY
v_call: TRBV6-2/TRBV6-3; cdr3_length: 16; j_call: TRBJ2-1; cdr3_aa: ASSYGTSGRGSYNEQF
v_call: TRBV7-9; cdr3_length: 14; j_call: TRBJ2-2; cdr3_aa: ASSLIRTPNTGELF
v_call: TRBV12-3/TRBV12-4; cdr3_length: 13; j_call: TRBJ2-3; cdr3_aa: ASSRSGTSTDTQY
v_call: TRBV11-3; cdr3_length: 11; j_call: TRBJ1-5; cdr3_aa: ASSRTADQPQH
v_call: TRBV5-1; cdr3_length: 13; j_call: TRBJ1-6; cdr3_aa: ASSLDNRAASPLH
v_call: TRBV7-9; cdr3_length: 12; j_call: TRBJ2-7; cdr3_aa: ASSSHWTNYEQY
v_call: TRBV24-1; cdr3_length: 17; j_call: TRBJ1-6; cdr3_aa: ATSDPALRYRRYNSPPH
v_call: TRBV19; cdr3_length: 12; j_call: TRBJ2-3; cdr3_aa: ASSMVAGTDTQY
v_call: TRBV6-1; cdr3_length: 12; j_call: TRBJ1-5; cdr3_aa: ASRQTHSNQPQH
v_call: TRBV4-3; cdr3_length: 14; j_call: TRBJ1-5; cdr3_aa: ASSQDYGRSNQPQH
v_call: TRBV7-9; cdr3_length: 12; j_call: TRBJ2-7; cdr3_aa: ASSLARGLGEQY
v_call: TRBV25-1; cdr3_length: 16; j_call: TRBJ2-3; cdr3_aa: ASSGSLGSGGATDTQY
v_call: TRBV20-1; cdr3_length: 14; j_call: TRBJ2-5; cdr3_aa: SARVLGDRVRETQY